A selection of T cell receptor beta chains follows, all from one sample in a study of T-cell reconstitution after alpha-beta-depleted transplantation in children. TCRdb re-derived calls from the PCR reads in MiXCR, one entry per CDR3 protein. The sample has a few hundred thousand distinct CDR3 sequences, 10% to 15% seen once. The sample in question was PBMCs, mostly from graft donor cells, obtained 360 days after TCRalphabeta/CD19-depleted stem cell transplant. Receptor source: a male patient between 10 and 17 years old who had a stem cell transplant for acute myeloid leukemia, so the T cells may come from the graft donor. The CDR3 runs from the conserved cysteine through the conserved F or W. The D gene is left open where the match is weak. Clone sizes are given selectively: once, few, many, or a class where the clone is expanded.

TGTGCCACCAGTGATTCAGCCCTTCCGGGGGCTGAGGGGTACATTCAGTACTTC CATSDSALPGAEGYIQYF TRBV24-1 few TRBJ2-4 NA
TGTGCCAGCAGCTTGGCACTAGCGGGAGTTCGTCGAAATGAGCAGTTCTTC CASSLALAGVRRNEQFF TRBV5-6 few TRBJ2-1 TRBD2
TGTGCCAGCAGTTACTCAGGGGATTCTGAGGCTTTCTTT CASSYSGDSEAFF TRBV6-6 few TRBJ1-1 NA
TGTGCCAGCAGTTTGGGGGCGCAGTATTTT CASSLGAQYF TRBV12-3/TRBV12-4 few TRBJ2-3 NA
TGTGCCACCAGCAGAGGATGGGTTGGGGCACAAGAGACCCAGTACTTC CATSRGWVGAQETQYF TRBV15 many TRBJ2-5 NA
TGCGCCAGCAGCCAAGATGTAGCTAGCGGGGAGGGGACGCTCCAAGAGACCCAGTACTTC CASSQDVASGEGTLQETQYF TRBV4-3 few TRBJ2-5 TRBD2
TGTGCCAGCAGTTACTCGAGCCCCACTAAACGGGAGCGGAAAAACATTCAGTACTTC CASSYSSPTKRERKNIQYF TRBV6-2/TRBV6-3 NA TRBJ2-4 NA
TGTGCCAGCAGGATCATGGTAGGGGGCACTGAAGCTTTCTTT CASRIMVGGTEAFF TRBV12-3/TRBV12-4 NA TRBJ1-1 NA
TGCAGCGTTGCAGGGGGCGCGAGAAATGAGCAGTTCTTC CSVAGGARNEQFF TRBV29-1 NA TRBJ2-1 TRBD1
TGTGCCAGCAGCTTCCTGCACCAAGAGACCCAGTACTTC CASSFLHQETQYF TRBV7-3 many TRBJ2-5 NA
TGCAGTGTGGGTTGGAACCCGGCTGGGGAGCAGTACTTC CSVGWNPAGEQYF TRBV20-1 NA TRBJ2-7 NA
TGTGCCAGCAGTAGACTAGCGGGAGGGTATGAGCAGTTCTTC CASSRLAGGYEQFF TRBV11-2 few TRBJ2-1 TRBD2
TGTGCCAGCAACGGGGGGACGAAAGAGACCCAGTACTTC CASNGGTKETQYF TRBV18 few TRBJ2-5 TRBD2
TGTGCCAGCGGGGATATAGCGGGAGGATACTACGAGCAGTACTTC CASGDIAGGYYEQYF TRBV3-1 many TRBJ2-7 TRBD2
TGCGCCAGCAGCCCCTTCGGGGGCTACGAGCAGTACTTC CASSPFGGYEQYF TRBV4-3 NA TRBJ2-7 NA
TGCAGCCCACACCCTGGTCCCGCGAACACTGAAGCTTTCTTT CSPHPGPANTEAFF TRBV29-1 NA TRBJ1-1 NA
TGCAGCGCCAAGGTGGGGGGTGAGCAGTTCTTC CSAKVGGEQFF TRBV29-1 NA TRBJ2-1 NA
TGTGCCAGCAGCCGGTCTAGCGGGAGCTCCTACGAGCAGTACTTC CASSRSSGSSYEQYF TRBV14 few TRBJ2-7 TRBD2
TGTGCCAGCAGCCGAGAAGCTGGGTCCGAGCAGTACTTC CASSREAGSEQYF TRBV4-2 NA TRBJ2-7 NA
TGTGCCAGCAGTTCCCGGACAGGGGGCATAGCCTACGAGCAGTACTTC CASSSRTGGIAYEQYF TRBV12-3/TRBV12-4 NA TRBJ2-7 TRBD1
TGCGCCAGCAGCCAAGTCAGGAGCGGGTCGGAGCTGTTTTTT CASSQVRSGSELFF TRBV4-3 few TRBJ2-2 NA
TGTGCCATCAGTCCCCAAGAGGGCCAGTACACCGGGGAGCTGTTTTTT CAISPQEGQYTGELFF TRBV10-3 many TRBJ2-2 NA
TGTGCCAGCAGTTGGAGCCGGGACACGGGCGAAAAACTGTTTTTT CASSWSRDTGEKLFF TRBV6-2/TRBV6-3 few TRBJ1-4 NA
TGCAGTGCTAGAGTTGGGACTAGCGGGAGATGGTGGTACGAGCAGTACTTC CSARVGTSGRWWYEQYF TRBV20-1 few TRBJ2-7 TRBD2
TGCAGTGCTAGAAGACACTCAGATTACGAGCAGTACTTC CSARRHSDYEQYF TRBV20-1 many TRBJ2-7 NA
TGTGCCACCAGACCTGACAGGGGTAAGGGTCAGCCCCAGCATTTT CATRPDRGKGQPQHF TRBV15 NA TRBJ1-5 TRBD1
TGTGCCAGCAGCCCTGGGGGGATCACTGAAGCTTTCTTT CASSPGGITEAFF TRBV7-6 many TRBJ1-1 NA
TGTGCCAGCAGTTTTTTGCGACTAGCGGGAAGGGTCGGAGAGACCCAGTACTTC CASSFLRLAGRVGETQYF TRBV12-3/TRBV12-4 NA TRBJ2-5 TRBD2
TGTGCCAGCAGCGTAGGGGGGCAGAACACTGAAGCTTTCTTT CASSVGGQNTEAFF TRBV9 NA TRBJ1-1 NA
TGCAGTCTAGCGGGAGTATCTAGCCCCGGGGAGCTGTTTTTT CSLAGVSSPGELFF TRBV20-1 NA TRBJ2-2 TRBD2
TGCAGCGTTGAAACTAGCGGGAGGCTAGCCAAAAACATTCAGTACTTC CSVETSGRLAKNIQYF TRBV29-1 NA TRBJ2-4 TRBD2
TGTGCCCACCTCCCAGGGGCTGGGGCCAACGTCCTGACTTTC CAHLPGAGANVLTF TRBV30 once TRBJ2-6 NA
TGTGCCAGCAGCGCGACAAGTGACACAGATACGCAGTATTTT CASSATSDTDTQYF TRBV7-9 NA TRBJ2-3 NA
TGTGCCAGCTCACCAGTCAGCACAGATACGCAGTATTTT CASSPVSTDTQYF TRBV18 NA TRBJ2-3 NA
TGTGCCAGCAGCCCGAGCTCCTATAATTCACCCCTCCACTTT CASSPSSYNSPLHF TRBV28 many TRBJ1-6 NA
TGTGCCAGCAGCCAAGATGTATCCGAAGAGCAGTACTTC CASSQDVSEEQYF TRBV4-2 many TRBJ2-7 NA
TGTGCCAGCAGTGAACTAATGAACACTGAAGCTTTCTTT CASSELMNTEAFF TRBV25-1 many TRBJ1-1 NA
TGTGCCAGCAGCTTAGCAGGAAGTGAGCAGTTCTTC CASSLAGSEQFF TRBV7-9 few TRBJ2-1 NA
TGCAGCGTTGTGGCTCGAGCCTTGTACTACGAGCAGTACTTC CSVVARALYYEQYF TRBV29-1 NA TRBJ2-7 NA
TGCAGCGTTGCAAAACTAGCGGGAGGTTATGAGCAGTTCTTC CSVAKLAGGYEQFF TRBV29-1 many TRBJ2-1 TRBD2
TGTGCCAGCAGCCGGCCCGACCTAGCGATCGATGAGCAGTTCTTC CASSRPDLAIDEQFF TRBV4-2 NA TRBJ2-1 NA
TGTGCCAGCAGCCCCGGACACACCACAGATACGCAGTATTTT CASSPGHTTDTQYF TRBV7-3 NA TRBJ2-3 NA
TGTGCCAGCAGTGCGGGAGGGTCCTACGAGCAGTACTTC CASSAGGSYEQYF TRBV2 many TRBJ2-7 TRBD2
TGTGCCAGCAGCTTAGAGGGACTAGCGCGGAATGAGCAGTTCTTC CASSLEGLARNEQFF TRBV7-9 many TRBJ2-1 TRBD2
TGTGCCAGCAGTCCTCGGACGGATGAGCAGTTCTTC CASSPRTDEQFF TRBV6-5 NA TRBJ2-1 NA
TGTGCCAGCACCCCGCTGACCACCGGGGAGCTGTTTTTT CASTPLTTGELFF TRBV27 few TRBJ2-2 NA
TGTGCCAGCAGTCGTGGTGATGGTCTGACGAAGCAGTACTTC CASSRGDGLTKQYF TRBV7-9 few TRBJ2-7 NA
TGTGCCAGCAGGGGACAGGTCCTTTCACCCACCGGGGAGCTGTTTTTT CASRGQVLSPTGELFF TRBV2 many TRBJ2-2 TRBD1
TGTGCCAGCAGCTTGGGGTGGCAGGCGAAGGGGAACACTGAAGCTTTCTTT CASSLGWQAKGNTEAFF TRBV7-9 many TRBJ1-1 NA
TGCAGCGCCCGGGGCAAGGAAGAGACCCAGTACTTC CSARGKEETQYF TRBV20-1 few TRBJ2-5 NA
TGCAGCGTTGAATCGGCCCTGGAGACCCAGTACTTC CSVESALETQYF TRBV29-1 NA TRBJ2-5 NA
TGTGCCAGTATGCGGGGAGATACGCAGTATTTT CASMRGDTQYF TRBV19 NA TRBJ2-3 NA
TGTGCCAGCAGTTACGGGCGGGGGGGGGCCACAGATACGCAGTATTTT CASSYGRGGATDTQYF TRBV6-2/TRBV6-3 NA TRBJ2-3 TRBD2